The text below deals with one T cell receptor (beta chain). What it recognizes is unknown. The sample comes from a study of T cell responses to AZD1222 COVID-19 vaccine. General study points: It was only after the peak T cell response that any repertoires were sampled. Unmutated regions of variants are reportedly targeted by nearly half of spike-specific TCRs.

Some clones are missing from TCRdb's copy, which holds only in-frame ones; the method was immunoSEQ multiplex PCR. The table lists tens of thousands of clones, more than 75% of them singletons, with 10% to 15% in the top ten. The sequencing used peripheral blood, collected on day 0 of AZD1222 vaccination. The TCR originated in an adult in good health.

The CDR3 DNA reads TGTGCCAGCAGCCCTAGTTCAGATACGCAGTATTTT. Its protein is CASSPSSDTQYF. The chain has TRBV7-8 and TRBJ2-3, with unresolved D. The CDR3 totals 12 residues. Germline CDR1 and CDR2: SGHVS and FQNEAQ. Trimming pared 5 bases from V and 4 bases from J, leaving 7 bases between.